The rows below give T cell receptor beta chains drawn from one sample of a study of human T cells and chemical hapten exposure. Each CDR3 protein gets one entry after TCRdb re-called the RACE reads with MiXCR. The sample lists fewer than 85,000 distinct CDR3 sequences, approximately 8.6% occurring once. The sequenced sample consisted of whole blood. These receptors originate from a female donor in good health. Some clones in this sample may be carry-over from other donors' samples. The CDR3 runs from the conserved cysteine through the conserved F or W. The order of the fields is D gene, clone size, J gene, V gene, CDR3 protein, CDR3 DNA. A D gene is named only where the DNA matches it firmly. Not every row has a clone size; where given, it reads once, few, many or a size class.

TRBD1	many	TRBJ2-7	TRBV28	CASSPTGVWYEQYF	TGTGCCAGCAGCCCGACAGGGGTATGGTACGAGCAGTACTTC
-	-	TRBJ2-1	TRBV5-1	CASSWVVGSEQFF	TGCGCCAGCAGCTGGGTGGTAGGGAGCGAGCAGTTCTTC
-	-	TRBJ2-5	TRBV12-3/TRBV12-4	CASRHQLGKTQYF	TGTGCCAGCAGACACCAGTTGGGAAAGACCCAGTACTTC
-	few	TRBJ2-2	TRBV20-1	CSARDHGQGNTGELFF	TGCAGTGCTAGAGATCATGGGCAGGGGAACACCGGGGAGCTGTTTTTT
TRBD1	few	TRBJ1-1	TRBV27	CASSLGQTHEAFF	TGTGCCAGCAGTCTGGGACAGACACATGAAGCTTTCTTT
TRBD1	few	TRBJ1-4	TRBV20-1	CSARDLQTGSNEKLFF	TGCAGTGCTAGAGACCTCCAGACAGGGTCTAATGAAAAACTGTTTTTT
-	-	TRBJ1-1	TRBV5-1	CASSLDLRDTEAFF	TGCGCCAGCAGCTTGGACCTCAGAGACACTGAAGCTTTCTTT
-	many	TRBJ1-2	TRBV4-2	CASSQDSYGYTF	TGTGCCAGCAGCCAAGACTCCTATGGCTACACCTTC
-	-	TRBJ2-1	TRBV7-2	CASSLELGEQFF	TGTGCCAGCAGCTTAGAGTTAGGTGAGCAGTTCTTC
-	many	TRBJ2-2	TRBV6-2/TRBV6-3	CASSYGLEGTGELFF	TGTGCCAGCAGTTACGGGCTAGAGGGTACCGGGGAGCTGTTTTTT
-	-	TRBJ1-5	TRBV2	CASRGGGWPQHF	TGTGCCAGCAGAGGTGGGGGGTGGCCCCAGCATTTT
TRBD1	many	TRBJ1-5	TRBV12-3/TRBV12-4	CASRGGTGGNQPQHF	TGTGCCAGCAGGGGAGGGACAGGGGGGAATCAGCCCCAGCATTTT
-	few	TRBJ1-1	TRBV10-3	CAISGGGQGTEAFF	TGTGCCATCAGTGGGGGGGGCCAGGGCACTGAAGCTTTCTTT
-	many	TRBJ2-7	TRBV20-1	CSARVGGAVEQYF	TGCAGTGCTAGAGTAGGAGGGGCTGTCGAGCAGTACTTC
-	many	TRBJ2-2	TRBV5-6	CASSLPRDSENTGELFF	TGTGCCAGCAGCTTGCCCAGAGACAGCGAGAACACCGGGGAGCTGTTTTTT
TRBD2	-	TRBJ2-3	TRBV5-1	CASSLSSGAPDTQYF	TGCGCCAGCAGCTTGAGTAGCGGGGCCCCAGATACGCAGTATTTT
-	-	TRBJ1-1	TRBV10-2	CASSEFISEAFF	TGCGCCAGCAGTGAGTTCATCAGCGAAGCTTTCTTT
TRBD2	many	TRBJ2-3	TRBV29-1	CSAGRSRSTDTQYF	TGCAGCGCCGGGAGGTCGAGGAGCACAGATACGCAGTATTTT
-	-	TRBJ1-5	TRBV20-1	CSASGHIGQPQHF	TGCAGTGCTTCGGGACACATAGGCCAGCCCCAGCATTTT
-	many	TRBJ2-7	TRBV5-1	CASSSSGRYEQYF	TGCGCCAGCAGCTCTTCCGGACGGTACGAGCAGTACTTC
-	many	TRBJ1-1	TRBV12-3/TRBV12-4	CASSSPFPGQNEAFF	TGTGCCAGCAGTTCCCCCTTCCCTGGACAGAATGAAGCTTTCTTT
-	many	TRBJ2-3	TRBV24-1	CATSDSGDPTDTQYF	TGTGCCACCAGTGATTCAGGGGACCCCACAGATACGCAGTATTTT
TRBD2	few	TRBJ2-7	TRBV18	CASSESGGARISYEQYF	TGTGCCAGCTCAGAGAGCGGGGGGGCCCGTATATCCTACGAGCAGTACTTC
-	-	TRBJ2-6	TRBV13	CASSSTTRANPSGANVLTF	TGTGCCAGCAGCTCAACCACCAGGGCAAATCCGTCTGGGGCCAACGTCCTGACTTTC
-	-	TRBJ2-5	TRBV7-2	CASSSAGVVETQYF	TGTGCCAGCAGCTCCGCAGGGGTCGTGGAGACCCAGTACTTC
TRBD1	-	TRBJ2-3	TRBV24-1	CANSPSDRVSTDTQYF	TGTGCCAACAGTCCCTCTGACAGGGTCTCCACAGATACGCAGTATTTT
-	many	TRBJ2-3	TRBV6-1	CASSEAALMDTQYF	TGTGCCAGCAGTGAAGCCGCGTTAATGGATACGCAGTATTTT
TRBD2	-	TRBJ2-3	TRBV28	CASSFPLAGGLSTDTQYF	TGTGCCAGCAGTTTCCCTCTAGCGGGGGGGCTCAGCACAGATACGCAGTATTTT